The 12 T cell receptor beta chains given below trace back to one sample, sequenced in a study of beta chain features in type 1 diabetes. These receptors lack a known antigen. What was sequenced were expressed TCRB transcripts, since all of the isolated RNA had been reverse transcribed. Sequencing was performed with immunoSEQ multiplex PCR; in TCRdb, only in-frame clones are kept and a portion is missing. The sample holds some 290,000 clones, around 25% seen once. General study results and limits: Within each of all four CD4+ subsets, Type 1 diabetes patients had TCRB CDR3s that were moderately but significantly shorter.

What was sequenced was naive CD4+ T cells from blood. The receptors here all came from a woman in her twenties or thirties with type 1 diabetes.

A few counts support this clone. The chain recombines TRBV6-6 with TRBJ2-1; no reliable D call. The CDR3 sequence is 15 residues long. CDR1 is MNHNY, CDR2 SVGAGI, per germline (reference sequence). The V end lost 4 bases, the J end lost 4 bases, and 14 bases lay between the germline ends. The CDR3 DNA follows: TGTGCCAGCAGTTCAAGAAGGTCGGGTTACAATGAGCAGTTCTTC. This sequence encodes CASSSRRSGYNEQFF.

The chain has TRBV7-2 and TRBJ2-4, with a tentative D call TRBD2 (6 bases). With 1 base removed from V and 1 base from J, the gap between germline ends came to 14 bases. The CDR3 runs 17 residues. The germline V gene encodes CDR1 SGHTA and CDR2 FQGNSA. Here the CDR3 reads CASSLVWGVRAKNIQYF. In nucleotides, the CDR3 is TGTGCCAGCAGCTTAGTTTGGGGGGTGAGGGCCAAAAACATTCAGTACTTC.

The CDR3 sequence is CASTFLGQGYEQYF. CDR3 sequence (DNA): TGCGCCAGCACATTCCTTGGGCAGGGGTACGAGCAGTACTTC. The V gene is TRBV5-1, the J gene TRBJ2-7, with D tentatively TRBD1 (6 bases). The ends were cut back, 6 bases at V and 4 bases at J, with 17 bases in the middle. CDR3 length: 14 amino acids. Germline V gene sequence: CDR1 SGHRS, CDR2 YFSETQ. Based on the CDR3 plus reference TRBV5-1 and TRBJ2-7, the full variable domain is KAGVTQTPRYLIKTRGQQVTLSCSPISGHRSVSWYQQTPGQGLQFLFEYFSETQRNKGNFPGRFSGRQFSNSRSEMNVSTLELGDSALYLCASTFLGQGYEQYFGPGTRLTVT.

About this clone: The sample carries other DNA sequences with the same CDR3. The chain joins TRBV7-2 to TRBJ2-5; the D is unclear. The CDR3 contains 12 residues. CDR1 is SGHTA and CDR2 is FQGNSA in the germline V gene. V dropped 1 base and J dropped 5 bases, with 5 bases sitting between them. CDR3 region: CASSLVGETQYF. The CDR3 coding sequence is TGTGCCAGCAGCTTAGTTGGCGAGACCCAGTACTTC. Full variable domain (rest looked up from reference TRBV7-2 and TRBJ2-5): GAGVSQSPSNKVTEKGKDVELRCDPISGHTALYWYRQSLGQGLEFLIYFQGNSAPDKSGLPSDRFSAERTGGSVSTLTIQRTQQEDSAVYLCASSLVGETQYFGPGTRLLVL.

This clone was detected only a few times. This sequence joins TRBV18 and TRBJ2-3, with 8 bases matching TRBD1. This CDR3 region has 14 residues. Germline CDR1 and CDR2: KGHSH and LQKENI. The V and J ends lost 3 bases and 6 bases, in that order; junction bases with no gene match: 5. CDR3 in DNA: TGTGCCAGCTCACCGGGACAGGTTGGCGATACGCAGTATTTT. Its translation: CASSPGQVGDTQYF. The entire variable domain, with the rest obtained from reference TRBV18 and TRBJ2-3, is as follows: NAGVMQNPRHLVRRRGQEARLRCSPMKGHSHVYWYRQLPEEGLKFMVYLQKENIIDESGMPKERFSAEFPKEGPSILRIQQVVRGDSAAYFCASSPGQVGDTQYFGPGTRLTVL.

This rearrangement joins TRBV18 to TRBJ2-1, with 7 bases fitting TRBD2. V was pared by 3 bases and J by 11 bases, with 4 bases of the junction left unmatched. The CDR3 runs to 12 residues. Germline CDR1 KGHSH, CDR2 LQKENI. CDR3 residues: CASSPSGTKQFF. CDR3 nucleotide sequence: TGTGCCAGCTCACCCTCCGGGACTAAGCAGTTCTTC.

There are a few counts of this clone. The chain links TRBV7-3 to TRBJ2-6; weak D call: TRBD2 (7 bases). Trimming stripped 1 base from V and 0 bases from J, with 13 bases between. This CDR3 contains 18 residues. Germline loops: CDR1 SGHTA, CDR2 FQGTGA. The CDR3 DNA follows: TGTGCCAGCAGCTTAAAGGGGGGGCCGAGCTCTGGGGCCAACGTCCTGACTTTC. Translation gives CASSLKGGPSSGANVLTF.

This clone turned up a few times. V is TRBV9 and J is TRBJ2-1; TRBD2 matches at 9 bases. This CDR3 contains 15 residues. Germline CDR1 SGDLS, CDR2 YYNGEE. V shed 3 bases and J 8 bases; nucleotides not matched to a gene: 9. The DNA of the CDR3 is TGTGCCAGCAGCGGTGACGCGGGAGGGCCCGATGAGCAGTTCTTC. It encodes CASSGDAGGPDEQFF.

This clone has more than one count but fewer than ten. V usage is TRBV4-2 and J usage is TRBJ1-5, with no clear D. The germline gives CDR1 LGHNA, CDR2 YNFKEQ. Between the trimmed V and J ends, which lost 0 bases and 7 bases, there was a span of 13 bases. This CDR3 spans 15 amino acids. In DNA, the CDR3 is TGTGCCAGCAGCCAAGAAGGTCTCCTAGGACAGCCCCAGCATTTT. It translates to CASSQEGLLGQPQHF.

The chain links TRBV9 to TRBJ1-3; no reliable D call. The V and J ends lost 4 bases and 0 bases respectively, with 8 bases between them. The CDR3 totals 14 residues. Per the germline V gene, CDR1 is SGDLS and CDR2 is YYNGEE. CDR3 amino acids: CASSLGLSGNTIYF. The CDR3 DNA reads TGTGCCAGCAGCTTGGGCCTCTCTGGAAACACCATATATTTT.

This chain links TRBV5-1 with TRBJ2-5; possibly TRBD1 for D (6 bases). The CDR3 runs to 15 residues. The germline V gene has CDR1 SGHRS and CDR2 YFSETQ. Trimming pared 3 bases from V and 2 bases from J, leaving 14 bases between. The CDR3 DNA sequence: TGCGCCAGCAGCTACGGACAGCCTGATCAAGAGACCCAGTACTTC. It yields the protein CASSYGQPDQETQYF. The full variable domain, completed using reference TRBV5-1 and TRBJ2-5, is KAGVTQTPRYLIKTRGQQVTLSCSPISGHRSVSWYQQTPGQGLQFLFEYFSETQRNKGNFPGRFSGRQFSNSRSEMNVSTLELGDSALYLCASSYGQPDQETQYFGPGTRLLVL.

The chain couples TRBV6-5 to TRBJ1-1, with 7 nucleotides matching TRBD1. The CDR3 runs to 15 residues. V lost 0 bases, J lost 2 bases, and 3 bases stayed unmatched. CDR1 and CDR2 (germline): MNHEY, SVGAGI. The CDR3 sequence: CASSYSGTVNTEAFF. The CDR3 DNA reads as TGTGCCAGCAGTTACTCGGGGACAGTCAACACTGAAGCTTTCTTT.